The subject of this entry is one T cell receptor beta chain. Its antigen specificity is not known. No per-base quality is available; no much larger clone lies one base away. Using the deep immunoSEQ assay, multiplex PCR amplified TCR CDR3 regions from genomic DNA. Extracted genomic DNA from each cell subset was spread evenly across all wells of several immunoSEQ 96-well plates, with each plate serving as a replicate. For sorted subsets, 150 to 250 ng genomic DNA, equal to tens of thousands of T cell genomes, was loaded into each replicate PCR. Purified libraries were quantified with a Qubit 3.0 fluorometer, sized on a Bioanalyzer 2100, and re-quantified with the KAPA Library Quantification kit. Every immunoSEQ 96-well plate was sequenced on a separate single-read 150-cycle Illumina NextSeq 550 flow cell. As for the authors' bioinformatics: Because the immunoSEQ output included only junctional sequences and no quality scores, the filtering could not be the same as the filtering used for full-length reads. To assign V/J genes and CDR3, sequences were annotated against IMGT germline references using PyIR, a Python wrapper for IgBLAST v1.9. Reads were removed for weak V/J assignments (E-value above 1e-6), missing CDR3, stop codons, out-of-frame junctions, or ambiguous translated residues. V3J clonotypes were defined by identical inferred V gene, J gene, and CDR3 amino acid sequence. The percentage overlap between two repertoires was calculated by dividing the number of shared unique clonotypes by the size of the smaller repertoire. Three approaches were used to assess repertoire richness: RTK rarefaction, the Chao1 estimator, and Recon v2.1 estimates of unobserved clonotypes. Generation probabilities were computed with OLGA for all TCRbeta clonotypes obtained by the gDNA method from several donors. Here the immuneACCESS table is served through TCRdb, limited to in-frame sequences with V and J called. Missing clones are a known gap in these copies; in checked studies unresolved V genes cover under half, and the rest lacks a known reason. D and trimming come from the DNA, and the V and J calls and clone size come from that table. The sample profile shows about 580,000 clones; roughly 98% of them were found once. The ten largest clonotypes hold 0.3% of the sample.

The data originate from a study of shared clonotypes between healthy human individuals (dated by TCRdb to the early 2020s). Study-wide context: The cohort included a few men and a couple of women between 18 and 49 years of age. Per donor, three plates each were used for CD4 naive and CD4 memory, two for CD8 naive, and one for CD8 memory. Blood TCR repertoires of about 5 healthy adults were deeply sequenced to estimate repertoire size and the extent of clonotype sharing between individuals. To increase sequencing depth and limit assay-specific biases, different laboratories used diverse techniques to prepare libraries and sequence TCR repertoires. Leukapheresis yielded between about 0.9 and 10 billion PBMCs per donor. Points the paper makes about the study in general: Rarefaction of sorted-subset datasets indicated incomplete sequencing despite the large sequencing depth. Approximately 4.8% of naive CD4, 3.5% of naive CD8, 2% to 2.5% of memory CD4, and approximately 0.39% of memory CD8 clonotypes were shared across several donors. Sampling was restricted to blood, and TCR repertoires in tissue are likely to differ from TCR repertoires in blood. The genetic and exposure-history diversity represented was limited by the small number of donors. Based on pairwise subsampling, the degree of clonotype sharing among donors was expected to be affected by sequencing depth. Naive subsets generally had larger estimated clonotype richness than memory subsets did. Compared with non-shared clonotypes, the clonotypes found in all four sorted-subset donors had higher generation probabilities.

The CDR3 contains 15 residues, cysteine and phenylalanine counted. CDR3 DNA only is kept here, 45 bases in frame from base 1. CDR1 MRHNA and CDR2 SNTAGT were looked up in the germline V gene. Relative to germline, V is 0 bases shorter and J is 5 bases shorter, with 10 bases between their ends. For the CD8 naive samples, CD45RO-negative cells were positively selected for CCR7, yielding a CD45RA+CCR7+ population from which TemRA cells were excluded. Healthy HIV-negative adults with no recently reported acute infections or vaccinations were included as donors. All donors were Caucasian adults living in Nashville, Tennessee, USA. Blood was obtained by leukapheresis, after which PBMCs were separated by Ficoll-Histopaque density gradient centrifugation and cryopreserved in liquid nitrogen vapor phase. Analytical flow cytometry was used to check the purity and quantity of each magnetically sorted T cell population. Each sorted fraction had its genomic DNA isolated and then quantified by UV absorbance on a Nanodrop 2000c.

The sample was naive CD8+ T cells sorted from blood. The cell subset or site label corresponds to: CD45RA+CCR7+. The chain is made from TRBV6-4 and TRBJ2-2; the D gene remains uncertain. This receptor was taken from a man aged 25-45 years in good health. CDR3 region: CASSDSFTGTGELFF. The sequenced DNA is TGTGCCAGCAGTGACTCGTTTACCGGTACCGGGGAGCTGTTTTTT.